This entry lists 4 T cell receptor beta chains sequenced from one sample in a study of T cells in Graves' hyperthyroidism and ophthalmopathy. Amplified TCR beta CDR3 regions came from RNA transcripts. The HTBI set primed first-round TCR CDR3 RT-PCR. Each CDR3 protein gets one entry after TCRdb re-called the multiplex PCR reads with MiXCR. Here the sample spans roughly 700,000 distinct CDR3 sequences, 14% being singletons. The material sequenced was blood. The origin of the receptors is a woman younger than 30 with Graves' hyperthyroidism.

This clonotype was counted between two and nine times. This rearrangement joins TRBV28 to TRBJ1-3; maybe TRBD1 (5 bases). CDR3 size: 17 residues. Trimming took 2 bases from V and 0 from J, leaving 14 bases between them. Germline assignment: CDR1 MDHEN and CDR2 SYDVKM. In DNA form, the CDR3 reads TGTGCCAGCAGTTTAGCGGGGCAGGGAAGCTCTGGAAACACCATATATTTT. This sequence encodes CASSLAGQGSSGNTIYF.

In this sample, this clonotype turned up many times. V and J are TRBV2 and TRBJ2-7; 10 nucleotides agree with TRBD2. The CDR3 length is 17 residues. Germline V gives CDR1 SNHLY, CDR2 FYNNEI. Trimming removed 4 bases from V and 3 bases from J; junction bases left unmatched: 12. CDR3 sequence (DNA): TGTGCCAGCAGTGGGGGGCTATCTAGCGGGAGTGGCTACGAGCAGTACTTC. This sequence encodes CASSGGLSSGSGYEQYF. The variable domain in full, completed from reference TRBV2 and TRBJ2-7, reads EPEVTQTPSHQVTQMGQEVILRCVPISNHLYFYWYRQILGQKVEFLVSFYNNEISEKSEIFDDQFSVERPDGSNFTLKIRSTKLEDSAMYFCASSGGLSSGSGYEQYFGPGTRLTVT.

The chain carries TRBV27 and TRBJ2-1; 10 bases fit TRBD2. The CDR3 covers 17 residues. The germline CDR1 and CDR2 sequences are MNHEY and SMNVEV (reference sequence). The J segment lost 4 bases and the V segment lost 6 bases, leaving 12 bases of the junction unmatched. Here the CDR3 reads CASSSLRASGSYNEQFF. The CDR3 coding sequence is TGTGCCAGCAGCTCGTTGAGGGCTAGCGGGAGTTACAATGAGCAGTTCTTC.

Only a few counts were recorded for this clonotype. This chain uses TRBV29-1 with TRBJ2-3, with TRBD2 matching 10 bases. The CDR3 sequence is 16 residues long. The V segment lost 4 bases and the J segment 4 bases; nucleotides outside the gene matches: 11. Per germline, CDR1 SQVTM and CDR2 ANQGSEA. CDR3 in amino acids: CSVAGTSESGPDTQYF. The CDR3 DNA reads TGCAGCGTTGCAGGGACTAGCGAATCGGGGCCAGATACGCAGTATTTT.